This TCR beta chain was sequenced for a study of identical twins. V was trimmed by 7 bases and J by 0 bases, leaving 16 bases between them. This CDR3 is 16 amino acids long. Germline V CDR1 and CDR2: MNHNS, SASEGT. Study results and caveats: Reduced insertions were recorded for abundant cord blood beta clonotypes, with no such pattern in memory repertoires.

For this clonotype: The antigen remains unidentified.

TCRdb used MiXCR to reprocess the 5' RACE reads, holding one entry per CDR3 protein. This table holds fewer than 250,000 distinct CDR3 sequences, 7% found once. These data also featured in a second study, about yellow fever vaccine responses in identical twins. That report notes: The T cell response to vaccination in identical twins was reportedly partly convergent and partly personalized.

This sequence originates from a woman aged 18-35 years in good health. The gene calls are TRBV6-1 and TRBJ2-1; D not certain. The sequencing sample was made of memory (CD45RO+) T cells sorted from blood. In DNA, the CDR3 is TGTGCCAGCACCCCGACCTACTCGAGCTCCTACAATGAGCAGTTCTTC. Translation gives CASTPTYSSSYNEQFF.